This TCR beta chain was captured in a study of blood T cell repertoires in COVID-19. This table comes from immunoSEQ multiplex PCR, and its TCRdb copy is limited to in-frame clones, with some not included. The sample consists of about 270,000 clones, 80% to 90% of them appearing once. The sequence came from a woman aged 18 to 35 who had recovered from COVID-19. Specimen: PBMCs or T cells enriched from blood (not recorded which).

This CDR3 is CASSDRGKRGYGYTF. CDR3 bases: TGCGCCAGCAGTGATCGGGGCAAGCGGGGCTATGGCTACACCTTC. The chain is built from TRBV10-1 and TRBJ1-2, with a tentative D call TRBD1 (5 bases). The germline V gene has CDR1 WNHNN and CDR2 SYGVQD (reference sequence). The CDR3 is 15 residues long. The ends were cut back, 3 bases at V and 4 bases at J, with 15 bases in the middle.